The 15 T cell receptor beta chains given below trace back to one sample, sequenced in a study of T cell clonality in common variable immunodeficiency. The protocol was immunoSEQ multiplex PCR, while the TCRdb copy is restricted to in-frame clones and leaves out a portion. The data show roughly 38,000 clones, with none appearing a single time. The sample consisted of peripheral blood mononuclear cells. Source of these receptors: a person aged 18 to 69 in good health.

This clone appeared a few times. The sequence runs out 3 residues before the end of the CDR3; the remainder is reconstructed from the germline J gene. The chain has TRBV5-1 and TRBJ1-3, with D perhaps matching TRBD1 (5 bases). The germline V gene encodes CDR1 SGHRS and CDR2 YFSETQ. The CDR3 totals 18 residues. Trimming took 0 bases from V and 4 from J, leaving 20 bases between them. CDR3 region: CASSLGYGAGSGGNTIYF. The covered CDR3 bases are TGCGCCAGCAGCTTGGGGTATGGGGCCGGCTCGGGAGGAAACACC.

In this sample, this clone turned up many times. The missing CDR3 end, 3 residues past where the read stops, is filled in from the germline J gene. The rearrangement joins TRBV18 to TRBJ1-1, with D uncertain. The ends were cut back, 5 bases at V and 2 bases at J, with 3 bases in the middle. Looked up from germline, CDR1 is KGHSH and CDR2 is LQKENI. This CDR3 is 11 amino acids long. The CDR3 DNA, read in part, is TGTGCCAGCTCAATAAACACTGAA. This sequence encodes CASSINTE. The whole CDR3 region reads CASSINTEAFF.

This clone was counted ten times or more. The CDR3 goes on 3 residues after the read ends, and that part is filled in from the germline J gene. The gene calls are TRBV5-1 and TRBJ2-3, with TRBD1 matching 9 bases. Germline CDR1 SGHRS, CDR2 YFSETQ. Trimming took 3 bases from V and 5 from J; bases not matched to a gene: 10. The CDR3 contains 16 residues. The DNA read from the CDR3 is TGCGCCAGCAGCTCGCCAGGACAGGGGTGGGTAGATACG. Its translation: CASSSPGQGWVDT. The complete CDR3 sequence is CASSSPGQGWVDTQYF.

In its sample, this clone was seen many times. From the germline J gene comes the end of the CDR3, since the read stops 3 residues before it. This chain joins TRBV19 and TRBJ2-5, with D tentatively TRBD1 (6 bases). Trimming removed 3 bases at V and 5 bases at J, with 16 bases between. The CDR3 is made up of 15 amino acids. CDR1 is LNHDA, CDR2 SQIVND, per germline (reference sequence). Here the CDR3 reads CASSIRTVTVETQYF. The sequenced CDR3 bases are TGTGCCAGTAGTATCAGGACAGTTACGGTGGAGACC.

In its sample, this clone was seen many times. The CDR3 goes on 3 residues after the read ends, and that part is filled in from the germline J gene. V and J are TRBV18 and TRBJ1-1, with D possibly being TRBD1 (5 bases). In germline, CDR1 is KGHSH, CDR2 LQKENI. The CDR3 sequence is 16 residues long. Trimming took 1 base from V and 0 from J, leaving 12 bases between them. The sequenced CDR3 bases are TGTGCCAGCTCACCACTCGACAGAGCAATGAACACTGAA. Translated, it gives CASSPLDRAMNTE. The complete CDR3 sequence is CASSPLDRAMNTEAFF.

This clone was seen repeatedly, ten times or more. The read ends 3 residues early relative to the CDR3; the germline J gene fills the gap. The genes are TRBV16 and TRBJ1-1; 10 positions agree with TRBD1. V gave up 4 bases and J gave up 4 bases; unmatched junction bases: 3. Germline lookup yields CDR1 KGHSY and CDR2 FQNENV. The CDR3 spans 14 residues. CDR3 DNA (partial): TGTGCCAGCAGCCGACAGGGGGCGGGCACTGAA. Translation gives CASSRQGAGTE. The entire CDR3 protein reads CASSRQGAGTEAFF.

This clone showed up many times. Sequencing ends 3 residues short of the CDR3 end; the germline J gene provides the rest. The V gene is TRBV6-2 or TRBV6-3, the J gene TRBJ2-1; TRBD2 is a possible D gene (5 bases). From germline, CDR1 is MNHEY and CDR2 SVGEGT. V was clipped by 5 bases and J by 1 base, with 12 bases between them. CDR3 length: 15 residues. The sequenced CDR3 bases are TGTGCCAGCAGTGGACTGCGGCTTTCCTACAATGAG. Its translation: CASSGLRLSYNE. The whole CDR3 is CASSGLRLSYNEQFF.

At least ten counts were recorded for this clone. The CDR3 is cut off 3 residues early in the read; its end comes from the germline J gene. The rearrangement uses TRBV5-1 and TRBJ2-6; D perhaps matches TRBD2 (6 bases). Looked up from germline, CDR1 is SGHRS and CDR2 is YFSETQ. Deletions cut 0 bases from V and 2 bases from J, with 6 bases between. CDR3 length equals 15 residues. The part of the CDR3 DNA that was read is TGCGCCAGCAGCTTGGCTAGCGCTGGGGCCAACGTC. Protein: CASSLASAGANV. The whole CDR3 is CASSLASAGANVLTF.

Remarks on this clone: The CDR3 end falls 3 residues outside the read, so it is completed with the germline J gene. The chain is built from TRBV7-2 and TRBJ2-7; D could derive from TRBD1 or TRBD2 (7 bases each). CDR1 is SGHTA, CDR2 FQGNSA, per germline. Trimming left V 1 base short and J 6 bases short, with 13 bases between. This CDR3 is built from 14 residues. The CDR3 region is CASSLGGRQGEQYF. The sequenced part of the CDR3 DNA is TGTGCCAGCAGCTTAGGCGGGAGACAGGGCGAG.

In this sample, this clone turned up many times. The sequenced fragment ends 3 residues before the CDR3 boundary, so the rest is inferred from the germline J gene. The gene calls are TRBV3-1 (or the pseudogene TRBV3-2) and TRBJ2-5; the D is unclear. V lost 0 bases and J lost 5, with 13 bases in between. Germline lookup yields CDR1 LGHDT and CDR2 YNNKEL (reference sequence). This CDR3 is built from 15 residues. Partial CDR3 DNA: TGTGCCAGCAGCCAAGATCTAGGTGGTGGTGAGACC. Translation: CASSQDLGGGET. The CDR3 reads in full as CASSQDLGGGETQYF.

This clone appeared many times. Read coverage stops 3 residues before the CDR3 terminus; the germline J gene supplies the remainder. The chain couples TRBV28 to TRBJ2-3, with D unclear. Germline loops: CDR1 MDHEN, CDR2 SYDVKM. The V end was cut by 8 bases, the J end by 6 bases, with 12 bases between. The length of the CDR3 is 12 residues. The sequenced part of the CDR3 DNA is TGTGCCAGCGGGCTTTCATTGGATACG. It yields the protein CASGLSLDT. The CDR3, in full, reads CASGLSLDTQYF.

In the case of this clone: The missing CDR3 end, 3 residues past where the read stops, is filled in from the germline J gene. The chain has TRBV7-2 and TRBJ2-4, with 8 bases that match TRBD1. The CDR3 sequence is 13 residues long. Germline V gene lookup returns CDR1 SGHTA and CDR2 FQGNSA. The covered CDR3 bases are TGTGCCAGCAGCTTGACAGGGGTCTATGGT. Translation gives CASSLTGVYG. The full CDR3 protein reads CASSLTGVYGQYF.

This clone has a count of ten or more. The CDR3 end is not reached by the read, which stops 3 residues before it; the germline J gene fills it in. The V and J genes are TRBV29-1 and TRBJ1-5; D possibly corresponds to TRBD1 (5 bases). The CDR3 runs to 12 residues. V lost 4 bases and J 7 bases, leaving 11 bases between the germline ends. The germline V gene encodes CDR1 SQVTM and CDR2 ANQGSEA. The CDR3 DNA, read in part, is TGCAGCGTTGGGGGGGGAGGGCAGCCC. Translation: CSVGGGGQP. The entire CDR3 is CSVGGGGQPQHF. The full variable domain, in which reference TRBV29-1 and TRBJ1-5 provide the parts outside the CDR3, is SAVISQKPSRDICQRGTSLTIQCQVDSQVTMMFWYRQQPGQSLTLIATANQGSEATYESGFVIDKFPISRPNLTFSTLTVSNMSPEDSSIYLCSVGGGGQPQHFGDGTRLSIL.

This clone was seen ten or more times. The read gets to within 3 residues of the CDR3 end, and the germline J gene fills in the rest. This rearrangement joins TRBV28 to TRBJ2-7; 9 bases fit TRBD1. The CDR3 contains 15 residues. The V gene's germline CDR1 is MDHEN and CDR2 SYDVKM. V trimming: 7 bases; J trimming: 1 base; junction bases outside the gene matches: 8. CDR3 in amino acids: CASTRPGTGSYEQYF. CDR3 DNA, as far as it was read: TGTGCCAGCACCAGACCCGGGACAGGGTCCTACGAG.

This clone was counted ten times or more. The read finishes 3 residues shy of the CDR3 end, and the germline J gene is used to complete it. The V and J genes are TRBV9 and TRBJ2-6; the match to TRBD2 covers 12 bases. V lost 3 bases, J lost 1 base, and 2 bases stayed unmatched. The CDR3 length is 17 residues. Germline V gene sequence: CDR1 SGDLS, CDR2 YYNGEE. The CDR3 spells CASSATSGSSGANVLTF. CDR3 DNA, as far as it was read: TGTGCCAGCAGCGCGACTAGCGGGAGTTCTGGGGCCAACGTC.